This T cell receptor (beta chain) was captured by sequencing in a study of response to subunit inactivated influenza vaccine. Study results and caveats: That few new T cells are recruited by each seasonal influenza vaccination was the authors' suggestion.

TCRdb redid the calling of the RT-PCR reads with MiXCR, one entry per CDR3 protein. Of about 700,000 distinct CDR3 sequences listed, roughly 14% are singletons. As concerns this clonotype: What it binds is not known.

Germline V gene data show CDR1 as DFQATT and CDR2 as SNEGSKA (reference sequence). The CDR3 has 13 residues. The origin of this receptor is a man aged 50 to 59 who received an inactivated influenza vaccine. This chain connects TRBV20-1 to TRBJ2-7; D is undetermined. Sample: PBMCs from blood, taken roughly 13 days after vaccination. CDR3 DNA sequence: TGCAGCCCGCACAAGGGTGGCTCCTACGAGCAGTACTTC. Encoded protein: CSPHKGGSYEQYF.